The following is a T cell receptor (beta chain) sequence with its context. Antigen: not known. The data were obtained in a study of long-term antiretroviral therapy in people with HIV. At the level of the study: By about a decade, the earliest samples predate the 2015 immediate-ART recommendation. Findings of the study overall: Relative to transplant donor controls, diversity remained lower despite increasing after ART.

At the survey level, the v3.0 immunoSEQ assay was run. The table came from immunoSEQ multiplex PCR; TCRdb's copy has only in-frame clones and leaves some out. There are about 21,000 clones in the sample; over 70% occur only once, and roughly a tenth lies in the top ten. Every one of the donors gave at least one pre-ART PBMC sample and at least two post-ART PBMC samples. In the United States, treatment was given to all participants with HIV. Between the trimmed V and J ends, which lost 7 bases and 1 base, there was a span of 7 bases. Germline V gives CDR1 SNHLY, CDR2 FYNNEI. The CDR3 has 12 residues. The chain recombines TRBV2 with TRBJ1-1, with D unresolved. The receptor was isolated from a man between 18 and 35 years old with HIV. The specimen comprised unsorted PBMCs, sampled 0.5 years before starting antiretroviral therapy. CDR3 in amino acids: CASIAGNTEAFF. As DNA, the CDR3 is TGTGCCAGCATCGCGGGGAACACTGAAGCTTTCTTT.